Below are 25 T cell receptor beta chains sequenced from a single sample in a study of T-cell memory formation after mild COVID-19. TCRdb fed the 5' RACE reads into MiXCR, producing one record per CDR3 protein. The data hold some 310,000 distinct CDR3 sequences, with 20% to 25% observed a single time. Sequencing used PBMCs or a T cell subset sorted from them (not recorded which). These receptor sequences come from a man aged 18 to 30 who had mild COVID-19 (a few samples of this study predate the infection). Cell type and time point are not known.

This clonotype was found a few times. This chain joins TRBV7-2 and TRBJ1-1; 8 bases match TRBD1. The CDR3 loop spans 15 amino acids. J was trimmed by 5 bases and V by 2 bases; bases with no gene match: 7. Germline V gene sequence: CDR1 SGHTA, CDR2 FQGNSA. The CDR3 sequence is CASSLLAGGATEAFF. Written as DNA, the CDR3 is TGTGCCAGCAGCTTATTAGCAGGGGGCGCGACTGAAGCTTTCTTT.

The chain couples TRBV6-6 to TRBJ1-2; the D is unclear. The CDR3 has 16 residues. Germline CDR1 reads MNHNY; CDR2 reads SVGAGI (reference sequence). Between the trimmed V and J ends, which lost 4 bases and 9 bases, there was a span of 24 bases. CDR3 coding DNA: TGTGCCAGCAGTTCCAGGACCGGAACCGGCTCGGCGAGCTACACCTTC. Translation gives CASSSRTGTGSASYTF.

The chain is built from TRBV27 and TRBJ2-7, with unresolved D. The CDR3 spans 13 residues. V lost 5 bases, J lost 0 bases, and 8 bases lay in between. Per germline, CDR1 MNHEY and CDR2 SMNVEV (reference sequence). The DNA for the CDR3 is TGTGCCAGCAGTCGTAGAAACTCCTACGAGCAGTACGTC. Translation: CASSRRNSYEQYV.

The table lists this clonotype with a few counts. The chain uses TRBV7-9 and TRBJ2-7; D could derive from TRBD1 or TRBD2 (6 bases each). Germline loops: CDR1 SEHNR, CDR2 FQNEAQ (reference sequence). V was clipped by 7 bases and J by 4 bases, with 11 bases between them. This CDR3 spans 12 amino acids. The CDR3 region has the DNA TGTGCCAGCACCAAAGGGGGGTACGAGCAGTACTTC. Protein product: CASTKGGYEQYF.

The genes are TRBV5-1 and TRBJ2-1; 8 positions agree with TRBD2. The CDR3 spans 15 residues. Germline V gene sequence: CDR1 SGHRS, CDR2 YFSETQ. Trimming took 4 bases from V and 3 from J; bases not matched to a gene: 6. CDR3 residues: CASSAGGTSYNEQFF. CDR3 DNA sequence: TGCGCCAGCAGCGCGGGGGGCACCAGCTACAATGAGCAGTTCTTC.

This clonotype was picked up a small number of times. The chain joins TRBV5-1 to TRBJ1-6; perhaps TRBD1 as D (6 bases). The CDR3 consists of 15 residues. Germline-derived CDR1 and CDR2 are SGHRS and YFSETQ. Trimming cost V 0 bases and J 7 bases, with 11 bases left between them. CDR3 amino acids: CASSLGQVQNSPLHF. As DNA, the CDR3 is TGCGCCAGCAGCTTGGGACAGGTGCAAAATTCACCCCTCCACTTT.

The chain is built from TRBV5-4 and TRBJ2-7, with 11 bases identical to TRBD2. Per the germline V gene, CDR1 is SGHNT and CDR2 is YYREEE (reference sequence). J gave up 4 bases and V 0 bases, and 0 bases lay outside the gene matches. The CDR3 totals 14 residues. The CDR3 DNA is TGTGCCAGCAGCTTGGGGACTAGCGGGTACGAGCAGTACGTC. It translates to CASSLGTSGYEQYV.

V and J are TRBV24-1 and TRBJ2-2; the match to TRBD2 covers 7 bases. V trimming: 9 bases; J trimming: 4 bases; junction bases outside the gene matches: 1. Germline lookup yields CDR1 KGHDR and CDR2 SFDVKD. This CDR3 region has 12 residues. For the CDR3, the DNA is TGTGCCACCGGGGGGGGCACCGGGGAGCTGTTTTTT. Translated, it gives CATGGGTGELFF.

This clonotype has only a few counts. The chain carries TRBV20-1 and TRBJ2-3; 11 nucleotides align to TRBD2. V dropped 6 bases and J dropped 1; count of bases not matched to a gene: 6. The germline V gene encodes CDR1 DFQATT and CDR2 SNEGSKA (reference sequence). The CDR3 sequence is 15 residues long. DNA for the CDR3: TGCAGTGCCTCCCGACTAGCGGGGCGCACAGATACGCAGTATTTT. Encoded protein: CSASRLAGRTDTQYF.

This chain uses TRBV7-2 with TRBJ2-1; 9 positions match TRBD2. The germline gives CDR1 SGHTA, CDR2 FQGNSA. After removal of 5 bases from V and 5 bases from J, the junction contained 7 bases not matched to a gene. There are 15 residues in the CDR3. The CDR3 region is CASSPTSGAHNEQFF. In DNA form, the CDR3 reads TGTGCCAGCAGCCCGACTAGCGGAGCCCACAATGAGCAGTTCTTC.

This clonotype has more than one count but fewer than ten. The chain links TRBV7-6 to TRBJ2-2, with a weak D call TRBD2 (5 bases). Germline V gene lookup returns CDR1 SGHVS and CDR2 FNYEAQ. The CDR3 extends over 16 amino acids. Trimming took 7 bases from V and 4 from J, leaving 19 bases between them. The CDR3 coding sequence is TGTGCCAGCACCAATAAACTACCGGGGTCCACCGGGGAGCTGTTTTTT. Encoded protein: CASTNKLPGSTGELFF.

V gene TRBV18 combines with J gene TRBJ1-6, with TRBD1 as a possible D gene (5 bases). V lost 5 bases and J lost 8, with 13 bases in between. The CDR3 contains 14 residues. Germline V gene lookup returns CDR1 KGHSH and CDR2 LQKENI. CDR3 in DNA: TGTGCCAGCTCAACCGGGACGACTGATTCACCCCTCCACTTT. Its translation: CASSTGTTDSPLHF. The full variable domain, its missing parts supplied by reference TRBV18 and TRBJ1-6, is NAGVMQNPRHLVRRRGQEARLRCSPMKGHSHVYWYRQLPEEGLKFMVYLQKENIIDESGMPKERFSAEFPKEGPSILRIQQVVRGDSAAYFCASSTGTTDSPLHFGNGTRLTVT.

This clonotype showed up just a few times. This rearrangement joins TRBV5-1 to TRBJ1-4; D is unresolved. With 0 bases removed from V and 8 bases from J, the gap between germline ends came to 20 bases. The V gene's germline CDR1 is SGHRS and CDR2 YFSETQ. This CDR3 contains 17 residues. CDR3 sequence (DNA): TGCGCCAGCAGCTTGGACGTGGCCGGAGGGATGATCGAAAAACTGTTTTTT. Amino acids: CASSLDVAGGMIEKLFF.

This clonotype was detected ten times or more. Here the CDR3 reads CASSKLAGEQFF. The CDR3 DNA reads as TGTGCCAGCAGCAAACTAGCGGGCGAGCAGTTCTTC. This chain links TRBV7-3 with TRBJ2-1; 9 nucleotides agree with TRBD2. Germline CDR1 SGHTA, CDR2 FQGTGA. The CDR3 covers 12 residues. With V trimmed by 5 bases and J by 10 bases, 3 bases remained unmatched.

The rearrangement joins TRBV20-1 to TRBJ2-7; D gene uncertain. Germline values: CDR1 DFQATT, CDR2 SNEGSKA (reference sequence). The CDR3 runs 13 residues. V was pared by 6 bases and J by 2 bases, with 14 bases between. The CDR3 DNA sequence: TGCAGTGCGCCTACAGAGAATCCCTACGAGCAGTACTTC. As protein: CSAPTENPYEQYF.

V gene TRBV7-9 combines with J gene TRBJ1-1; D is ambiguous. Germline assignment: CDR1 SEHNR and CDR2 FQNEAQ (reference sequence). The V and J ends lost 8 bases and 1 base respectively, with 8 bases between them. The CDR3 runs 12 residues. CDR3 nucleotide sequence: TGTGCCAGCGGTTACAGGAACACTGAAGCTTTCTTT. It yields the protein CASGYRNTEAFF.

The V call is TRBV7-2, the J call TRBJ1-2, with TRBD1 identical over 8 bases. After removal of 0 bases from V and 4 bases from J, the junction contained 4 bases not matched to a gene. The CDR3 spans 15 residues. From germline, CDR1 is SGHTA and CDR2 FQGNSA. CDR3 nucleotide sequence: TGTGCCAGCAGCTTAGCCCCGGGACAGGCCTATGGCTACACCTTC. Amino acid sequence: CASSLAPGQAYGYTF.

This chain uses TRBV5-1 with TRBJ1-6; D gene uncertain. V dropped 0 bases and J dropped 10 bases, with 8 bases sitting between them. In germline, CDR1 is SGHRS, CDR2 YFSETQ. The CDR3 extends over 13 amino acids. The CDR3 nucleotides read TGCGCCAGCAGCTTGGCTGGGGAATCACCCCTCCACTTT. Its protein product is CASSLAGESPLHF.

This clonotype was found a few times. The V call is TRBV20-1, the J call TRBJ2-1, with a possible D match to TRBD2 (6 bases). CDR3 length: 16 residues. V was clipped by 2 bases and J by 6 bases, with 20 bases between them. CDR1 is DFQATT, CDR2 SNEGSKA, per germline (reference sequence). The CDR3 nucleotides are TGCAGTGCTAGATTACGACCGGGACTGATAGTCAATGAGCAGTTCTTC. Amino acid sequence: CSARLRPGLIVNEQFF.

This clonotype was counted a few times. V gene TRBV4-3 combines with J gene TRBJ2-1; D uncertain. The CDR3 extends over 12 amino acids. Trimming removed 6 bases at V and 7 bases at J, with 10 bases between. Germline values: CDR1 LGHNA, CDR2 YSLEER. CDR3 DNA: TGCGCCAGCAGTCATAACGGGAATGAGCAGTTCTTC. Translation gives CASSHNGNEQFF.

As DNA, the CDR3 is TGTGCCAGCAGCTTTTCCAGGTCGAACACCGGGGAGCTGTTTTTT. As protein: CASSFSRSNTGELFF. The gene calls are TRBV7-2 and TRBJ2-2, with unresolved D. The ends were cut back, 3 bases at V and 0 bases at J, with 8 bases in the middle. Germline V gene data show CDR1 as SGHTA and CDR2 as FQGNSA. The CDR3 has 15 residues. The variable domain in full, completed from reference TRBV7-2 and TRBJ2-2, reads GAGVSQSPSNKVTEKGKDVELRCDPISGHTALYWYRQSLGQGLEFLIYFQGNSAPDKSGLPSDRFSAERTGGSVSTLTIQRTQQEDSAVYLCASSFSRSNTGELFFGEGSRLTVL.

The gene calls are TRBV6-5 and TRBJ1-2; D not certain. The CDR3 contains 11 residues. Trimming shortened V by 7 bases and J by 8 bases, and 11 bases separated the two germline ends. Germline V gene lookup returns CDR1 MNHEY and CDR2 SVGAGI. CDR3 residues: CASKEEGGYTF. The CDR3 DNA reads as TGTGCCAGCAAGGAAGAAGGAGGCTACACCTTC.

This clonotype turned up a few times. Its ends do not fully match the called genes, so a read error is possible. The chain uses TRBV4-3 and TRBJ2-1; maybe TRBD2 (7 bases). This CDR3 comprises 15 residues. CDR1 LGHNA and CDR2 YSLEER come from the germline V gene. The CDR3 coding sequence is TGCGCCAGCAGCCTCCGGGTGACGGGGGGCGAAAAGGCTTGGTTC. Amino acids: CASSLRVTGGEKAWF.

The rearrangement joins TRBV4-1 to TRBJ1-1; D gene ambiguous. Germline CDR1 MGHRA, CDR2 YSYEKL. This CDR3 region has 15 residues. V shed 0 bases and J shed 6 bases, with 14 bases lying between them. CDR3 nucleotide sequence: TGCGCCAGCAGCCAAGATCCAGGAGGAGGATCTGAAGCTTTCTTT. The encoded protein is CASSQDPGGGSEAFF.

This clonotype has a handful of counts. For the CDR3, the DNA is TGTGCCACACGGCGCCTCGGGAACATTCAGTACTTC. Its translation is CATRRLGNIQYF. The rearrangement uses TRBV12-3 or TRBV12-4 and TRBJ2-4; D uncertain. CDR3 length equals 12 residues. V dropped 10 bases and J dropped 7 bases, with 14 bases sitting between them.